The 3 T cell receptor beta chains given below trace back to one sample, sequenced in a study of blood T cell repertoires in COVID-19 (dated by TCRdb to the early 2020s). Library prep was done by the immunoSEQ multiplex PCR assay. What TCRdb holds here is the immuneACCESS table cut down to in-frame rearrangements. Part of the clones is not present; checked against another copy, under half of the missing clones reflect an unresolved V gene, and the others are unexplained. The sample table contains 150,000 to 200,000 clones; only one count was recorded for approximately 90% of them. The ten largest clones take up under 2% of the sample. The specimen was peripheral blood. The receptor set was obtained from a young man who had recovered from COVID-19.

The chain combines TRBV28 with TRBJ2-7, with D possibly being TRBD2 (5 bases). The CDR3 length is 12 residues. CDR1 and CDR2 from the germline V gene are MDHEN and SYDVKM. The V gene lost 5 bases and the J gene lost 3 bases, with 8 bases spanning the gap. This chain's CDR3 is CASSSGSYEQYF. In DNA form, the CDR3 reads TGTGCCAGCAGTAGTGGGAGCTACGAGCAGTACTTC.

In this sample, this clone turned up once. The chain uses TRBV6-5 and TRBJ2-3; 9 nucleotides agree with TRBD2. Germline CDR1 MNHEY, CDR2 SVGAGI. The CDR3 length is 14 residues. V trimming: 6 bases; J trimming: 6 bases; junction bases outside the gene matches: 7. The CDR3: CASRFSGSRDTQYF. CDR3 DNA sequence: TGTGCCAGCAGATTTAGCGGGAGTCGCGATACGCAGTATTTT.

The chain has TRBV4-1 and TRBJ2-5, with D perhaps matching TRBD2 (6 bases). Germline V gives CDR1 MGHRA, CDR2 YSYEKL. CDR3 size: 17 residues. V lost 0 bases, J lost 0 bases, and 14 bases lay in between. The DNA of the CDR3 is TGCGCCAGCAGCCAAGATGACGTACTAGCCTACCAAGAGACCCAGTACTTC. Protein: CASSQDDVLAYQETQYF.